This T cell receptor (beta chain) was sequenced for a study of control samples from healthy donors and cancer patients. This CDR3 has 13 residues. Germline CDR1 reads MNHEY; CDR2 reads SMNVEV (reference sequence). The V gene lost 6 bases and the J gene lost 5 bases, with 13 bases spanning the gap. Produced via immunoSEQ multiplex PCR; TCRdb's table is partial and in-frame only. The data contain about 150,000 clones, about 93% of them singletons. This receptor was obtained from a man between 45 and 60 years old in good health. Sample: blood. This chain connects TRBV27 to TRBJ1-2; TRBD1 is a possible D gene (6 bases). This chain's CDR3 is CASSRTVGYGYTF. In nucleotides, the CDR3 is TGTGCCAGCAGCCGGACAGTAGGGTATGGCTACACCTTC.